These T cell receptor beta chains were read from a single sample in a study of shared clonotypes between healthy human individuals. Profiled with immunoSEQ multiplex PCR; TCRdb holds only in-frame clones, not every one. The sample consists of about 700,000 clones, 90% to 95% of them appearing once. Sequencing input: naive CD8+ T cells sorted from blood. Receptor source: a young man in good health. The CDR3 runs from the conserved cysteine through the conserved F or W. A D gene is named only where the DNA matches it firmly. Clone size is stated in some rows and not others, as once, few, many or a class when expanded.

CDR3 length	clone size	J gene	V gene	D gene	CDR3 protein	CDR3 DNA
19	.	TRBJ2-7	TRBV4-1	TRBD2	CASSPDTGLAGVLLYEQYF	TGCGCCAGCAGCCCAGACACGGGACTAGCGGGAGTGCTTCTATACGAGCAGTACTTC
16	.	TRBJ2-7	TRBV12-2	.	CASRLRPGCISYEQYF	TGTGCAAGTCGCTTAAGGCCCGGGTGTATCTCCTACGAGCAGTACTTC
15	.	TRBJ2-7	TRBV19	.	CASSIASRSKDEQYF	TGTGCCAGTAGTATAGCGTCCAGGAGTAAGGACGAGCAGTACTTC
16	.	TRBJ2-6	TRBV2	.	CASSHSLGTGANVLTF	TGTGCCAGCAGCCACTCTTTGGGGACTGGGGCCAACGTCCTGACTTTC
14	.	TRBJ2-1	TRBV30	.	CAWDDTGSGNEQFF	TGTGCCTGGGACGATACAGGGTCGGGCAATGAGCAGTTCTTC
16	.	TRBJ2-3	TRBV27	TRBD2	CASSGLARTGTDTQYF	TGTGCCAGCAGCGGACTAGCGCGTACAGGCACAGATACGCAGTATTTT
13	.	TRBJ2-5	TRBV27	.	CASSLNGQETQYF	TGTGCCAGCAGTTTAAACGGCCAAGAGACCCAGTACTTC
15	.	TRBJ2-7	TRBV4-1	TRBD1	CASSQAGDSSYEQYF	TGCGCCAGCAGCCAAGCCGGGGACAGTAGCTACGAGCAGTACTTC
14	.	TRBJ2-7	TRBV6-4	TRBD2	CASSELAGGHEQYF	TGTGCCAGCAGTGAACTAGCGGGAGGGCACGAGCAGTACTTC
15	.	TRBJ2-7	TRBV6-6	TRBD1	CASSYSTGTVYEQYF	TGTGCCAGCAGTTACTCGACCGGGACAGTCTACGAGCAGTACTTC
14	.	TRBJ2-7	TRBV5-4	TRBD1	CASSSGTGENKQYF	TGTGCCAGCAGCTCCGGGACAGGGGAGAACAAGCAGTACTTC
17	.	TRBJ2-1	TRBV7-9	TRBD2	CASSLAAGGPSYNEQFF	TGTGCCAGCAGCTTAGCCGCGGGGGGTCCCTCCTACAATGAGCAGTTCTTC
16	.	TRBJ2-3	TRBV9	.	CASSRTGERYKDPQYF	TGTGCCAGCAGCCGTACGGGGGAGAGGTACAAGGATCCGCAGTATTTT
16	.	TRBJ2-2	TRBV5-6	.	CASSVVWRDGTGELFF	TGTGCCAGCAGCGTGGTGTGGCGGGATGGTACCGGGGAGCTGTTTTTT
16	.	TRBJ1-2	TRBV7-9	.	CASSQTTSDYNYGYTF	TGTGCCAGCAGCCAGACCACCAGTGATTATAACTATGGCTACACCTTC
15	once	TRBJ2-7	TRBV5-1	TRBD2	CASSLTSGRAYEQYF	TGCGCCAGCAGCTTGACTAGCGGGAGGGCCTACGAGCAGTACTTC
16	.	TRBJ2-1	TRBV28	TRBD2	CASSSLASGKYNEQFF	TGTGCCAGCAGTTCCCTGGCTAGCGGGAAGTACAATGAGCAGTTCTTC
15	.	TRBJ2-5	TRBV29-1	TRBD2	CSVLGDGGDAQTQYF	TGCAGCGTTCTTGGCGATGGGGGGGACGCTCAGACCCAGTACTTC
13	.	TRBJ2-2	TRBV5-1	TRBD2	CASSLGLAGELFF	TGCGCCAGCAGCCTCGGACTAGCGGGAGAACTGTTTTTT
16	.	TRBJ2-1	TRBV9	.	CASSVGPDYSYNEQFF	TGTGCCAGCAGCGTAGGGCCGGACTATTCCTACAATGAGCAGTTCTTC
12	.	TRBJ2-3	TRBV30	.	CAWSLGTDTQYF	TGTGCCTGGAGCCTCGGCACAGATACGCAGTATTTT
15	.	TRBJ2-7	TRBV5-4	.	CASSLGTSLSYEQYF	TGTGCCAGCAGCTTGGGGACTTCTCTTTCCTACGAGCAGTACTTC
15	.	TRBJ1-5	TRBV18	.	CASSPRADPYQPQHF	TGTGCCAGCTCACCACGGGCAGACCCATATCAGCCCCAGCATTTT
13	.	TRBJ1-1	TRBV28	.	CASSLSVGAEAFF	TGTGCCAGCAGTTTAAGCGTAGGGGCGGAAGCTTTCTTT
18	.	TRBJ2-2	TRBV7-7	TRBD2	CASSRWTSGAGGTGELFF	TGTGCTAGCAGCCGATGGACTAGCGGGGCTGGGGGGACCGGGGAGCTGTTTTTT
15	once	TRBJ2-1	TRBV7-6	.	CASSTVWGPYNEQFF	TGTGCCAGCAGCACCGTATGGGGACCCTACAATGAGCAGTTCTTC
15	.	TRBJ1-4	TRBV27	.	CASSPKGPPNEKLFF	TGTGCCAGCAGTCCTAAGGGCCCGCCTAATGAAAAACTGTTTTTT
11	.	TRBJ1-2	TRBV2	TRBD1	CASSGDRVATF	TGTGCCAGCAGCGGAGACAGGGTTGCCACCTTC
12	once	TRBJ1-2	TRBV27	TRBD1	CASSAGGLGYTF	TGTGCCAGCAGTGCAGGGGGGTTAGGCTACACCTTC
12	.	TRBJ2-7	TRBV6-1	.	CASIQQGFEQYF	TGTGCCAGCATACAACAGGGTTTCGAGCAGTACTTC
18	.	TRBJ2-7	TRBV9	TRBD2	CASSVAASGGWGSYEQYF	TGTGCCAGCAGCGTAGCGGCTAGCGGGGGATGGGGCTCCTACGAGCAGTACTTC
14	.	TRBJ1-2	TRBV6-1	TRBD1	CASSEATQGGGYTF	TGTGCCAGCAGTGAAGCGACCCAGGGGGGGGGCTACACCTTC
11	.	TRBJ2-5	TRBV5-6	.	CASSLGVTQYF	TGTGCCAGCAGCCTGGGGGTGACCCAGTACTTC
16	.	TRBJ2-5	TRBV28	TRBD1	CASSGLTGGGLETQYF	TGTGCCAGCAGCGGTCTGACAGGGGGCGGTTTGGAGACCCAGTACTTC
14	once	TRBJ2-7	TRBV7-9	TRBD1	CASSLTRQGYEQYF	TGTGCCAGCAGCCTCACTAGACAGGGCTACGAGCAGTACTTC
13	.	TRBJ2-7	TRBV29-1	TRBD1	CSVGGQGTYEQYF	TGCAGCGTTGGGGGACAGGGGACCTACGAGCAGTACTTC
13	.	TRBJ2-7	TRBV30	.	CAWSHGGGYEQYF	TGTGCCTGGAGTCACGGCGGAGGCTACGAGCAGTACTTC
11	once	TRBJ2-1	TRBV5-1	.	CASSLLVEQFF	TGCGCCAGCAGCCTATTGGTGGAGCAGTTCTTC
14	.	TRBJ2-7	TRBV7-9	.	CASSSSGKSSEQYF	TGTGCCAGCAGCTCTTCCGGGAAGAGTTCCGAGCAGTACTTC
15	.	TRBJ1-5	TRBV15	TRBD1	CATSRDRGRNQPQHF	TGTGCCACCAGCAGGGACAGGGGGCGCAATCAGCCCCAGCATTTT
14	.	TRBJ2-5	TRBV9	TRBD2	CASSLSGGQETQYF	TGTGCCAGCAGCCTCAGCGGGGGGCAAGAGACCCAGTACTTC
16	.	TRBJ2-1	TRBV10-3	TRBD2	CAISAKAGGHGNEQFF	TGTGCCATCAGTGCAAAAGCGGGAGGTCATGGGAATGAGCAGTTCTTC
15	.	TRBJ2-1	TRBV25-1	TRBD2	CASSGSSGRRNEQFF	TGTGCCAGCAGTGGGTCTAGCGGGAGAAGGAATGAGCAGTTCTTC
13	.	TRBJ2-2	TRBV25-1	.	CASSEGVTGELFF	TGTGCCAGCAGTGAAGGGGTGACCGGGGAGCTGTTTTTT
16	.	TRBJ2-1	TRBV7-6	TRBD1	CASSLGGQGDPNEQFF	TGTGCCAGCAGCTTAGGGGGTCAGGGGGATCCTAATGAGCAGTTCTTC
12	few	TRBJ2-7	TRBV28	.	CASSSMIYEQYF	TGTGCCAGCAGCTCTATGATCTACGAGCAGTACTTC
12	.	TRBJ1-2	TRBV10-2	.	CASSESDYGYTF	TGCGCCAGCAGTGAGTCGGACTATGGCTACACCTTC
14	.	TRBJ2-1	TRBV7-9	.	CASSLYFPGAEQFF	TGTGCCAGCAGCTTATATTTCCCGGGCGCTGAGCAGTTCTTC
17	.	TRBJ2-2	TRBV28	.	CASSSSIQGPNTGELFF	TGTGCCAGCAGCTCTAGTATTCAAGGTCCGAACACCGGGGAGCTGTTTTTT
15	.	TRBJ2-7	TRBV6-1	.	CASGNRDTNYYEQYF	TGTGCCAGCGGAAACCGGGACACAAACTACTACGAGCAGTACTTC
14	.	TRBJ2-3	TRBV9	.	CASSVRGFTDTQYF	TGTGCCAGCAGCGTCAGGGGATTCACAGATACGCAGTATTTT
15	.	TRBJ1-2	TRBV6-1	.	CATLHQWGENYGYTF	TGTGCCACCCTTCATCAGTGGGGGGAGAACTATGGCTACACCTTC
14	.	TRBJ2-7	TRBV10-1	TRBD1	CASSEGQEPYEQYF	TGCGCCAGCAGTGAAGGACAGGAACCCTACGAGCAGTACTTC
17	.	TRBJ1-4	TRBV2	.	CASSEDTPLVTNEKLFF	TGTGCCAGCAGTGAAGACACGCCTTTGGTAACTAATGAAAAACTGTTTTTT